The T cell receptor beta chain under discussion was sequenced for a study of control samples from healthy donors and cancer patients. The method was immunoSEQ multiplex PCR; TCRdb's version includes in-frame clones alone and lacks a portion of them. The sample contains about 140,000 clones, roughly 94% of which appear only once. Germline V gene data show CDR1 as SGHTA and CDR2 as FQGNSA. The V end lost 5 bases, the J end lost 1 base, and 8 bases lay between the germline ends. The CDR3 is 13 residues long. This sequence originates from a man aged 40-49 years in good health. The V and J genes are TRBV7-2 and TRBJ1-1; no reliable D call. Material for sequencing was blood. The CDR3 region has the DNA TGTGCCAGCAGCCTGGACCCGAACACTGAAGCTTTCTTT. Encoded protein: CASSLDPNTEAFF.